This record looks at one T cell receptor (beta chain) sequence and its context. V was cut by 2 bases and J by 5 bases, with 10 bases left in between. The CDR3 sequence is 15 residues long. Germline assignment: CDR1 SGHNT and CDR2 YENEEA. Residents of 20 to 25 US areas, aged about 18 to 95 years, made up the participants. Self-reported history from a screening survey and questionnaire set each donor's cohort. Donors of Cohort 3 who recovered were those that had two negative PCRs, clearance, or symptom resolution. Clones were sequenced by immunoSEQ multiplex PCR, and TCRdb holds only the in-frame ones, with some missing. This sample carries 150,000 or so clones, 60% to 80% of them seen once, and the ten largest clones take roughly 2.9%. These data are taken from a study of blood T cell repertoires in COVID-19. At the level of the study: T cells, B-cell-depleted T cells, or PBMCs provided the cDNA or gDNA that served as material.

This TCR was recovered from a woman aged 45-65 years who had recovered from COVID-19. The gene calls are TRBV11-3 and TRBJ1-6; D might be TRBD1 (5 bases). The sequencing sample was made of PBMCs or T cells enriched from blood (not recorded which). This CDR3 is CASSLQGHNNSPLHF. CDR3 coding DNA: TGTGCCAGCAGCTTACAGGGCCACAATAATTCACCCCTCCACTTT.